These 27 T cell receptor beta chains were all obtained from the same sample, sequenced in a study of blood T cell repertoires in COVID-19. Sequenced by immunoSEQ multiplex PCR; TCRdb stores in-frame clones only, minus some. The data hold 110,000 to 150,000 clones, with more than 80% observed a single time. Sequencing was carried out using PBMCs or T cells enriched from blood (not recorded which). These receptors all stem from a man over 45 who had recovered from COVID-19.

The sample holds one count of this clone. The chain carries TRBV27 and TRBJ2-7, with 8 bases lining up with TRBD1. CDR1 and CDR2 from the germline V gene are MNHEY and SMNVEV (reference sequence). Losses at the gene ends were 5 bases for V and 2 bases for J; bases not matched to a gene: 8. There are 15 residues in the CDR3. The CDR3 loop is CASSTPGQAAYEQYF. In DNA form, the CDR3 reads TGTGCCAGCAGTACCCCGGGACAGGCTGCCTACGAGCAGTACTTC.

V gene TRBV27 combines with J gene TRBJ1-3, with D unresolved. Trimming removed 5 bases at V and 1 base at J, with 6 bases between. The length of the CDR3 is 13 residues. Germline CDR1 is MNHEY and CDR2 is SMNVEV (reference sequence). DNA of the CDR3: TGTGCCAGCAGTCCCGGTTCTGGAAACACCATATATTTT. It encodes CASSPGSGNTIYF.

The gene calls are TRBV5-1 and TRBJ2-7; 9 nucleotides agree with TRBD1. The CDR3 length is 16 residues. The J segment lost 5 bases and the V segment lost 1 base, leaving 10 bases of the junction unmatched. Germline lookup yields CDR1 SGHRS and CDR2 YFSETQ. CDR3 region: CASSLNSGQGNDEQYF. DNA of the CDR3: TGCGCCAGCAGCTTGAACTCGGGACAGGGTAACGACGAGCAGTACTTC.

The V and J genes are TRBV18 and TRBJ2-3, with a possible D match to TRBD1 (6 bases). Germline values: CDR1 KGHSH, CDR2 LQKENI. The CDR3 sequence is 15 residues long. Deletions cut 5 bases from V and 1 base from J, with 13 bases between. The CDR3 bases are TGTGCCAGCTCAGTCACAGGGTCGCGCACAGATACGCAGTATTTT. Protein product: CASSVTGSRTDTQYF.

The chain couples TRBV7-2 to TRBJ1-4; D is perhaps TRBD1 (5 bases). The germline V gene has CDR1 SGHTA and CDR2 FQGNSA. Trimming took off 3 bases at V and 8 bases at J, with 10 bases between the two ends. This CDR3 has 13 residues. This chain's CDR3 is CASSLGPEEKLFF. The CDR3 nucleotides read TGTGCCAGCAGCTTGGGGCCCGAGGAAAAACTGTTTTTT.

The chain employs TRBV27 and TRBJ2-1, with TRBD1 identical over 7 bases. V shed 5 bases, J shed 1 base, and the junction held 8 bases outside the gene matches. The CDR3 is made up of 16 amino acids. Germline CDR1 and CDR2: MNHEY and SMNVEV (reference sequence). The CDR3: CASSPPRTGSYNEQFF. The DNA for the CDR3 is TGTGCCAGCAGTCCTCCCCGGACAGGATCCTACAATGAGCAGTTCTTC.

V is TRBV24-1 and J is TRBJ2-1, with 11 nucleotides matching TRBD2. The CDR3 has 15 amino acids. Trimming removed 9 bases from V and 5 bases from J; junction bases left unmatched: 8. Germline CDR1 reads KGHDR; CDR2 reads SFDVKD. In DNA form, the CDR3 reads TGTGCCACCGCGGCCGGGACTAGCGGCAACAATGAGCAGTTCTTC. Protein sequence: CATAAGTSGNNEQFF.

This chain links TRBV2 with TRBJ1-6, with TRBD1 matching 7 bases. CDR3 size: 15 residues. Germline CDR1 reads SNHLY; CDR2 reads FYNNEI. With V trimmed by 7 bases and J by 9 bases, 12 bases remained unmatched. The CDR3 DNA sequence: TGTGCCAGCATCGCCTTTGGGACAGACGGTTCACCCCTCCACTTT. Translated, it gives CASIAFGTDGSPLHF.

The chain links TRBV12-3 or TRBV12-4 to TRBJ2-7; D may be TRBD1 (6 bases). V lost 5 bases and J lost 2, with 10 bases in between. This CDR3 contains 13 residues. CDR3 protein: CASSLRQAYEQYF. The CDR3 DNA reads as TGTGCCAGCAGTCTAAGACAGGCCTACGAGCAGTACTTC.

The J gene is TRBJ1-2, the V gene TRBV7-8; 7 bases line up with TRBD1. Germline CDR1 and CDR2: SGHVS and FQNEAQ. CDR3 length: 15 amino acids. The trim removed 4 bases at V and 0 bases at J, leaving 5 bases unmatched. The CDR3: CASSYGGTANYGYTF. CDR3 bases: TGTGCCAGCAGCTATGGGGGGACAGCTAACTATGGCTACACCTTC.

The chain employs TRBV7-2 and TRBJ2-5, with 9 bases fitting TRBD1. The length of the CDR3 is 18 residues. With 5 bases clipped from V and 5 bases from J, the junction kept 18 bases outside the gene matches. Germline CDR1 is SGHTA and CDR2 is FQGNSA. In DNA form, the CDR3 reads TGTGCCAGCAGCAAAGAGGGACAGGGAGTAGCGGGCTGGGAGACCCAGTACTTC. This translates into CASSKEGQGVAGWETQYF.

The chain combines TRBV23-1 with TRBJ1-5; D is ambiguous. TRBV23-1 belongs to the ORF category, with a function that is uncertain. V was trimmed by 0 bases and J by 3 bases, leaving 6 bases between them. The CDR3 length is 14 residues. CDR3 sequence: CASSQSADNQPQHF. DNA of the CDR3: TGCGCCAGCAGTCAATCGGCGGACAATCAGCCCCAGCATTTT.

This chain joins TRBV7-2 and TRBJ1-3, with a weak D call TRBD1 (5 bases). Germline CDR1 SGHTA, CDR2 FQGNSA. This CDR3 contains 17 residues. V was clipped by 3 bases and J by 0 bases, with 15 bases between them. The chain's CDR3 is CASSFPGELFSGNTIYF. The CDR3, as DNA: TGTGCCAGCAGCTTTCCGGGGGAGCTTTTCTCTGGAAACACCATATATTTT.

CDR3: CASSVSGLPSNSPLHF. The DNA of the CDR3 is TGTGCCAGCAGCGTCTCAGGACTCCCCTCTAATTCACCCCTCCACTTT. The rearrangement uses TRBV9 and TRBJ1-6; D unresolved. Trimming removed 2 bases at V and 6 bases at J, with 15 bases between. The CDR3 covers 16 residues. Germline V gives CDR1 SGDLS, CDR2 YYNGEE.

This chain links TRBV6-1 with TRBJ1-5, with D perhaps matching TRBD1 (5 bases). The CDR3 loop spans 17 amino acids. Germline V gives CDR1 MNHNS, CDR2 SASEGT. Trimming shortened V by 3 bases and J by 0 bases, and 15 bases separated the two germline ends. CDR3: CASSEVQGVYSNQPQHF. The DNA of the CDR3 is TGTGCCAGCAGTGAGGTCCAGGGCGTATATAGCAATCAGCCCCAGCATTTT.

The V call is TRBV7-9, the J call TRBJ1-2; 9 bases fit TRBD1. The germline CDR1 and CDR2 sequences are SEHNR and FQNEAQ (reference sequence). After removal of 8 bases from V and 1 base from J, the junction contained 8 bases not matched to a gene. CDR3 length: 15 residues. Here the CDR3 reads CASRQQGALNYGYTF. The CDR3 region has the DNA TGTGCCAGCCGACAACAGGGGGCCCTTAACTATGGCTACACCTTC.

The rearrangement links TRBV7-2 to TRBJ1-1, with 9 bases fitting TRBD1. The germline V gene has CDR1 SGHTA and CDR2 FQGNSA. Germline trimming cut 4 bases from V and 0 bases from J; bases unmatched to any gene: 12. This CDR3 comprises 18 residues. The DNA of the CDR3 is TGTGCCAGCAGCTCTAAGGACAGGGGATCATCAATGAACACTGAAGCTTTCTTT. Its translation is CASSSKDRGSSMNTEAFF.

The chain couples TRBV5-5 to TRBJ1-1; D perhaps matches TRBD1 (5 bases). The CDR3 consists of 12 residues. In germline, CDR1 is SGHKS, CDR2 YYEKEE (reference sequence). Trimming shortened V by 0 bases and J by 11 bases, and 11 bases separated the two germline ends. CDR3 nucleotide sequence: TGTGCCAGCAGCTTGGCAGGGACTGGGGCTTTCTTT. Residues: CASSLAGTGAFF.

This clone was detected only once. The CDR3 is CASSPDRRYNYGYTF. For the CDR3, the DNA is TGTGCCAGCAGCCCAGACAGGCGATATAACTATGGCTACACCTTC. J is TRBJ1-2 and V is TRBV6-5; D is possibly TRBD1 (6 bases). The germline CDR1 and CDR2 sequences are MNHEY and SVGAGI. V lost 6 bases and J lost 1, with 15 bases in between. The CDR3 loop spans 15 amino acids.

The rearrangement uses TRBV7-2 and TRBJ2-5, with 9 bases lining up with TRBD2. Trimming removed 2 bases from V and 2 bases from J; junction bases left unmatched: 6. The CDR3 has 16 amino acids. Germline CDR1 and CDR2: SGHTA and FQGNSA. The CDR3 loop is CASSLWPSGAQETQYF. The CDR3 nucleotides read TGTGCCAGCAGCTTATGGCCTAGCGGGGCACAAGAGACCCAGTACTTC.

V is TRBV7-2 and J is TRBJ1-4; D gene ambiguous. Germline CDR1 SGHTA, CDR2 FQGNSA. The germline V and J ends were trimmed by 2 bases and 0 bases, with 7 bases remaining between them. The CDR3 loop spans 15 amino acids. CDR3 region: CASSLSPATNEKLFF. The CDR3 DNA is TGTGCCAGCAGCTTATCGCCAGCAACTAATGAAAAACTGTTTTTT.

This CDR3 is CATSFSLISGAGDTQYF. CDR3 nucleotides: TGTGCCACCAGTTTTTCTTTGATAAGCGGAGCCGGGGATACGCAGTATTTT. This chain connects TRBV24-1 to TRBJ2-3; maybe TRBD2 (5 bases). Looked up from germline, CDR1 is KGHDR and CDR2 is SFDVKD. Trimming removed 6 bases at V and 6 bases at J, with 24 bases between. There are 17 residues in the CDR3.

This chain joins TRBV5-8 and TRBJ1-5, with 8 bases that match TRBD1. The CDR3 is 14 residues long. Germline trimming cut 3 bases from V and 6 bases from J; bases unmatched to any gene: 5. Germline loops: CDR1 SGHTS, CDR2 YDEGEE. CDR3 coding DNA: TGTGCCAGCAGCTCCAGGGGGCGCGTTCAGCCCCAGCATTTT. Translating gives CASSSRGRVQPQHF. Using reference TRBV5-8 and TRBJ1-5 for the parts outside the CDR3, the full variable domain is EAGVTQSPTHLIKTRGQQATLRCSPISGHTSVYWYQQALGLGLQFLLWYDEGEERNRGNFPPRFSGRQFPNYSSELNVNALELEDSALYLCASSSRGRVQPQHFGDGTRLSIL.

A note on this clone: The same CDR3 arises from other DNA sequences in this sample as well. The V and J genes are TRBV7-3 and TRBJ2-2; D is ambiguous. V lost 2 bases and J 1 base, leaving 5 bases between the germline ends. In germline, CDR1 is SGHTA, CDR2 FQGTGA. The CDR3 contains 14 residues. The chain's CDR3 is CASSLFRNTGELFF. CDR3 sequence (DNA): TGTGCCAGCAGCTTATTCAGGAACACCGGGGAGCTGTTTTTT.

DNA of the CDR3: TGCGCCAGCAGCTCGACAGGGGAGAGGGGCTACACCTTC. Translated, it gives CASSSTGERGYTF. The chain combines TRBV5-1 with TRBJ1-2, with TRBD1 matching over 8 bases. CDR1 is SGHRS and CDR2 is YFSETQ in the germline V gene. The CDR3 loop spans 13 amino acids. V dropped 3 bases and J dropped 8; count of bases not matched to a gene: 6.

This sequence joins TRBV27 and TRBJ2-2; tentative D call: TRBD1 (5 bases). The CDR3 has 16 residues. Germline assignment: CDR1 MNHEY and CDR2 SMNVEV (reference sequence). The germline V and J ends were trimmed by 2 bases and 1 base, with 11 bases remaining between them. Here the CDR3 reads CASSLTGRLNTGELFF. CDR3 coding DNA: TGTGCCAGCAGTTTAACAGGTCGTTTGAACACCGGGGAGCTGTTTTTT.

The CDR3 nucleotides read TGTGCCAGCAGCTACCGGGACAGGGTTGTTGCTGAAGCTTTCTTT. Its protein product is CASSYRDRVVAEAFF. The genes are TRBV7-2 and TRBJ1-1; 9 bases agree with TRBD1. The V gene end was trimmed by 4 bases and the J gene end by 6 bases; junction bases not matched to a gene: 9. Germline loops: CDR1 SGHTA, CDR2 FQGNSA. This CDR3 region has 15 residues.